This T cell receptor (beta chain) was found in a study of identical twins. Via MiXCR, TCRdb re-called the 5' RACE reads, giving one row per CDR3 protein. The repertoire holds 400,000 to 500,000 distinct CDR3 sequences, with 18% as singletons. V lost 4 bases to trimming and J lost 1 base; unmatched junction nucleotides: 6. This CDR3 region has 16 residues. Germline V gene data show CDR1 as SGHDT and CDR2 as YYEEEE. The receptor comes from a man aged 45 to 65 in good health. The rearrangement joins TRBV5-6 to TRBJ2-7; 12 positions match TRBD2. The sequenced material came from naive T cells sorted from blood. CDR3 nucleotide sequence: TGTGCCAGCAGCGCATTGACTAGCGGGAGATCCTACGAGCAGTACTTC. Residues: CASSALTSGRSYEQYF.